A single sample gave rise to the 10 T cell receptor beta chains below, sequenced in a study of T cells in Graves' hyperthyroidism and ophthalmopathy. Amplified TCR beta CDR3 regions derived from RNA transcripts. RT-PCR in the first round (using the HTBI primer set) targeted the TCR CDR3. TCRdb re-analysed the multiplex PCR reads in MiXCR, keeping a single row per CDR3 protein. The sample includes some 650,000 distinct CDR3 sequences, 16% of them seen just once. The sequencing sample was made of blood. These receptors were taken from a woman aged 40 to 50 with Graves' ophthalmopathy.

The V call is TRBV30, the J call TRBJ1-5, with D hard to call. From germline, CDR1 is GTSNPN and CDR2 SVGIG (reference sequence). CDR3 size: 15 residues. Trimming stripped 3 bases from V and 0 bases from J, with 12 bases between. In DNA form, the CDR3 reads TGTGCCTGGAGCGATGGGATTTATAGCAATCAGCCCCAGCATTTT. It codes for CAWSDGIYSNQPQHF.

The rearrangement uses TRBV7-9 and TRBJ2-1; 8 bases agree with TRBD2. The J segment lost 6 bases and the V segment lost 8 bases, leaving 12 bases of the junction unmatched. The CDR3 covers 15 residues. Germline-derived CDR1 and CDR2 are SEHNR and FQNEAQ (reference sequence). CDR3 region: CASGDGTSFFNEQFF. CDR3 bases: TGTGCCAGCGGGGACGGGACTAGTTTCTTCAATGAGCAGTTCTTC.

At least ten counts were recorded for this clonotype. The chain has TRBV2 and TRBJ1-5; D is ambiguous. The germline CDR1 and CDR2 sequences are SNHLY and FYNNEI. Trimming took 6 bases from V and 0 from J, leaving 12 bases between them. The CDR3 has 15 amino acids. Here the CDR3 DNA reads TGTGCCAGCAGGTCCGACACTCATAGCAATCAGCCCCAGCATTTT. It encodes CASRSDTHSNQPQHF.

In its sample, this clonotype was seen a few times. This chain uses TRBV20-1 with TRBJ1-5; 7 positions match TRBD1. V trimming: 1 base; J trimming: 1 base; junction bases outside the gene matches: 7. CDR1 is DFQATT and CDR2 is SNEGSKA in the germline V gene (reference sequence). The CDR3 totals 16 residues. CDR3 sequence: CSARGGTEVSNQPQHF. Written as DNA, the CDR3 is TGCAGTGCTAGAGGTGGGACAGAAGTGAGCAATCAGCCCCAGCATTTT.

V and J are TRBV20-1 and TRBJ1-1, with a possible D match to TRBD1 (6 bases). The CDR3 runs to 16 residues. V dropped 0 bases and J dropped 8 bases, with 22 bases sitting between them. Germline CDR1 reads DFQATT; CDR2 reads SNEGSKA (reference sequence). The CDR3 loop reads CSARDAAGVGGREAFF. CDR3 DNA sequence: TGCAGTGCTAGAGATGCCGCGGGGGTCGGGGGCCGAGAAGCTTTCTTT.

There are many counts of this clonotype. The CDR3 loop reads CAWSVGTGDEQFF. The CDR3, as DNA: TGTGCCTGGAGTGTGGGGACAGGGGACGAGCAGTTCTTC. This sequence joins TRBV30 and TRBJ2-1, with 10 bases matching TRBD1. V was clipped by 0 bases and J by 10 bases; unmatched bases: 3. The CDR3 has 13 residues. Germline CDR1 is GTSNPN and CDR2 is SVGIG (reference sequence).

There are many counts of this clonotype. The chain is built from TRBV6-1 and TRBJ1-5; D might be TRBD1 (5 bases). The V and J ends lost 1 base and 0 bases respectively, with 7 bases between them. This CDR3 is 15 amino acids long. The germline V gene has CDR1 MNHNS and CDR2 SASEGT. The CDR3 DNA reads TGTGCCAGCAGTGAAGACAGGCATAGCAATCAGCCCCAGCATTTT. Translated: CASSEDRHSNQPQHF.

This clonotype was observed many times. This chain connects TRBV5-1 to TRBJ2-3; D unresolved. V lost 3 bases and J lost 0, with 11 bases in between. CDR3 length: 15 residues. The V gene's germline CDR1 is SGHRS and CDR2 YFSETQ. CDR3 nucleotide sequence: TGCGCCAGCAGCTCCCTGGCAGGCAGCACAGATACGCAGTATTTT. Translated: CASSSLAGSTDTQYF.

This clonotype was observed at least ten times. CDR3: CASSLYRQHHQPQHF. CDR3 nucleotide sequence: TGTGCCAGCAGTTTATACCGACAGCACCATCAGCCCCAGCATTTT. This chain connects TRBV12-3 or TRBV12-4 to TRBJ1-5; D may be TRBD1 (5 bases). V shed 2 bases and J shed 5 bases, with 13 bases lying between them. The CDR3 is 15 residues long.

The chain couples TRBV7-3 to TRBJ1-2; D gene unclear. The germline gives CDR1 SGHTA, CDR2 FQGTGA. Trimming stripped 7 bases from V and 4 bases from J, with 16 bases between. The CDR3 extends over 14 amino acids. The CDR3 nucleotides are TGTGCCAGCACCCCCCGGACTGGCGCCTATGGCTACACCTTC. Translation gives CASTPRTGAYGYTF.